This T cell receptor beta chain was sequenced in a study of cytomegalovirus exposure and HLA in healthy donors. Study-wide points: For presence/absence analyses, sequencing depth was assumed to be roughly uniform across donors.

V lost 5 bases and J lost 5, with 15 bases in between. CDR3 size: 14 residues. Germline values: CDR1 MDHEN, CDR2 SYDVKM. Comment on this clone: Its antigen is currently unknown.

In the PCR, 60 Vbeta and 13 Jbeta primers were used. Some clones are missing from TCRdb's copy, which holds only in-frame ones; the method was immunoSEQ multiplex PCR. The repertoire holds about 200,000 clones, with around 88% as singletons. The material sequenced was PBMCs. The receptor was isolated from a woman aged 25 to 45 in good health and CMV-seronegative. This chain links TRBV28 with TRBJ1-1; D might be TRBD1 (5 bases). CDR3 sequence: CASSPPGNPTEAFF. CDR3 bases: TGTGCCAGCAGTCCCCCAGGGAATCCGACTGAAGCTTTCTTT.